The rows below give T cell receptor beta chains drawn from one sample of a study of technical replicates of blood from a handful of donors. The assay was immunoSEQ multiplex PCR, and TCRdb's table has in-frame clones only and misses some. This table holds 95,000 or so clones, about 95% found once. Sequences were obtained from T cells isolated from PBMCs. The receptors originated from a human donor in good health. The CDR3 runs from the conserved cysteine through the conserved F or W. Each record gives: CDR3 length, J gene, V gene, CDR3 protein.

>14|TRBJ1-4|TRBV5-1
CASSLEARREKLFF
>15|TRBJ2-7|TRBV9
CASSPYQTGGHEQYF
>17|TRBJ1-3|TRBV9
CASSPRAGDLSGNTIYF
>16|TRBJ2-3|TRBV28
CASGTGGNKNTDTQYF
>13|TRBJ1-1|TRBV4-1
CATKAGGATEAFF
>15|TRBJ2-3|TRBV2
CASRILAGGTDTQYF
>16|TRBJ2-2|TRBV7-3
CASSLGLAGGTGELFF
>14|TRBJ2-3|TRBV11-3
CASSLDGRADTQYF
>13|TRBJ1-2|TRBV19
CASRRGGNYGYTF
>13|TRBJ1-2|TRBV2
CASSEAGGYGYTF
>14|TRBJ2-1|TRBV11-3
CASSLAGGGNEQFF
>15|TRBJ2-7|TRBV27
CASKVGTSRSYEQYF
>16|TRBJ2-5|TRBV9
CASSVVIQGLGETQYF
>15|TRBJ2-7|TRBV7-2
CASSFPLAGEHEQYF
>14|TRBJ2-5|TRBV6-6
CASSEPFRGETQYF
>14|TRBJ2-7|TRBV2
CASSGRTSDYEQYF
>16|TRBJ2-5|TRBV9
CASSVLAGGPSETQYF
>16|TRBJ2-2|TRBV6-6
CASRVPGQGAVGELFF
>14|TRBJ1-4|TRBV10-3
CAISPGTGGVKLFF
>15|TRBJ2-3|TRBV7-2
CASSLIAGGPDTQYF
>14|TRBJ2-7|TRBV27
CASGWGREFYEQYF
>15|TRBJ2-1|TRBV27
CASSLGLGGHNEQFF
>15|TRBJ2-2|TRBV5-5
CASSLGLGHSGELFF
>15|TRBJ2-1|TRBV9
CASSGWTGGYSEQFF
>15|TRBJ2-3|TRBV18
CASSPGQGTKDTQYF